The present TCR beta chain was sequenced within a study of identical twins. Study findings and constraints: Analyses based on zero insertions could be partly confounded by invariant MAIT and iNKT cells.

TCRdb re-called the 5' RACE reads with MiXCR, one entry per CDR3 protein. The sample records about 520,000 distinct CDR3 sequences, under 25% being singletons. Turning to this clonotype: Its antigen is unknown.

These data also formed part of another study, on T cells expressing NK-cell markers. This second report adds: CD3+CD56+NKG2C+, CD3+CD56+NKG2C- and CD3+CD56-NKG2C+ T cells, once sorted, supplied the TCR beta repertoires. Alpha-beta TCR T cells were the sole sorting target in several experiments, owing to an anti-gamma-delta TCR antibody. Topping the CD3+CD56-NKG2C+ fraction as well were these clonotypes, in a few donors.

The TCR sequence derives from a woman under 30 in good health. Source material: CD4+ T cells sorted from blood.

The CDR3: CASSIQPTGRETQYF. The CDR3 bases are TGTGCCAGTAGTATCCAACCGACAGGCAGAGAGACCCAGTACTTC. The chain uses TRBV19 and TRBJ2-5, with D maybe TRBD1 (6 bases). Per germline, CDR1 LNHDA and CDR2 SQIVND (reference sequence). The CDR3 is 15 residues long. V was shortened by 3 bases and J by 4 bases, with 15 bases between the two germline ends.